This TCR beta chain is drawn from a study of cytomegalovirus exposure and HLA in healthy donors. Study-level results: Analysis was performed later, and it showed HLA-associated TCR beta chains to be more clonally expanded than equally common others.

This CDR3 has 15 amino acids. J gave up 4 bases and V 5 bases, and 2 bases lay outside the gene matches. Per the germline V gene, CDR1 is MNHNS and CDR2 is SASEGT. PCR was performed using 60 Vbeta and 13 Jbeta primers. Using immunoSEQ multiplex PCR, the repertoire was profiled, and TCRdb retains in-frame clones only, with some absent. The sample has roughly 200,000 clones; 78% are singletons. A note on this clone: As yet, its antigen is unknown.

The chain combines TRBV6-1 with TRBJ2-3, with TRBD2 matching 14 bases. Source material: PBMCs. This receptor was obtained from a woman in her 30s in good health and CMV-seropositive. The CDR3 DNA reads as TGTGCCAGCAGTTCGACTAGCGGGGGGGCAGATACGCAGTATTTT. Translated, it gives CASSSTSGGADTQYF.